Listed below are T cell receptor beta chains from one sample, sequenced in a study of control samples from healthy donors and cancer patients. Assay used: immunoSEQ multiplex PCR; TCRdb lists only in-frame clones, some missing. The table has over 150,000 clones, about 90% seen once. Sequenced: blood. The origin of the receptors is a woman aged 45-65 years in good health. Both conserved end residues are part of each CDR3. A D gene is named only where the DNA matches it firmly. For some rows the clone size is stated as once, few or many, or as a class when expanded; others skip it.

d_gene,v_gene,abundance,j_gene,CDR3nt,CDR3aa
NA,TRBV9,few,TRBJ1-2,TGTGCCAGCAGCGTCCCTTTGGGTGGCTACACCTTC,CASSVPLGGYTF
TRBD2,TRBV3-1/TRBV3-2,NA,TRBJ2-1,TGTGCCAGCAGTCCGGGGGTAGCGGGATACTCCTACAATGAGCAGTTCTTC,CASSPGVAGYSYNEQFF
TRBD2,TRBV7-2,NA,TRBJ2-2,TGTGCCAGCAGCTTAGATCGGCTAGCGGGTCTCACCGGGGAGCTGTTTTTT,CASSLDRLAGLTGELFF
TRBD1,TRBV5-1,NA,TRBJ2-7,TGCGCCAGCTACAGGGACAGCTACGAGCAGTACTTC,CASYRDSYEQYF
NA,TRBV12-2,few,TRBJ1-5,TGTGCAAGTCGCTTAACAAAGGGAGGGGCTCAGCCCCAGCATTTT,CASRLTKGGAQPQHF
NA,TRBV7-8,NA,TRBJ1-2,TGTGCCAGCAGCTTAGCGGGGCCAGGGTTAAACTATGGCTACACCTTC,CASSLAGPGLNYGYTF
TRBD2,TRBV28,NA,TRBJ2-1,TGTGCCAGCAGTCTTACTAGCGGGTACAATGAGCAGTTCTTC,CASSLTSGYNEQFF
TRBD2,TRBV7-7,NA,TRBJ2-1,TGTGCCAGCAGCGCGGGACTAGCCTTACTACCTGAGCAGTTCTTC,CASSAGLALLPEQFF
NA,TRBV5-1,NA,TRBJ2-1,TGCGCCAGCAGCTTGTACGGGAGAAACTCCAATGAGCAGTTCTTC,CASSLYGRNSNEQFF
NA,TRBV28,NA,TRBJ2-7,TGTGCCAGCAGTTTGATGGACAGACAAAACGAGCAGTACTTC,CASSLMDRQNEQYF
TRBD1,TRBV9,NA,TRBJ2-1,TGTGCCAGCAGCGTGGACAGGGAAAGGTCCAATGAGCAGTTCTTC,CASSVDRERSNEQFF
NA,TRBV19,NA,TRBJ1-5,TGTGCCAGTAGTATAGGAGACAAGCCCCAGCATTTT,CASSIGDKPQHF
NA,TRBV29-1,NA,TRBJ1-5,TGCAGCGTTGCCGGGCAGCAGAATCAGCCCCAGCATTTT,CSVAGQQNQPQHF
TRBD2,TRBV30,once,TRBJ2-3,TGTGCCTGGACGGGAGCGGGAGTGTATACAGATACGCAGTATTTT,CAWTGAGVYTDTQYF
TRBD2,TRBV28,NA,TRBJ2-1,TGTGCCAGCAGTACTCTAGCGGGAGCTCATGAGCAGTTCTTC,CASSTLAGAHEQFF
NA,TRBV6-2/TRBV6-3,NA,TRBJ1-1,TGTGCCAGCAGTGAGGGATACACTGAAGCTTTCTTT,CASSEGYTEAFF
NA,TRBV28,once,TRBJ1-1,TGTGCCTCTATGGAGGGGGATACGGCTGAAGCTTTCTTT,CASMEGDTAEAFF
TRBD1,TRBV5-1,once,TRBJ2-7,TGCGCCAGCAGCCAGGACAGGGGCGAGCAGTACTTC,CASSQDRGEQYF
NA,TRBV20-1,NA,TRBJ1-6,TGCAGTGCTATTGACCCCGGCGGGAATTCACCCCTCCACTTT,CSAIDPGGNSPLHF
TRBD2,TRBV6-2/TRBV6-3,NA,TRBJ2-3,TGTGCCAGCAGTTACCCCCGAGGAGCGGGGGTACCGGCAGATACGCAGTATTTT,CASSYPRGAGVPADTQYF
NA,TRBV5-1,NA,TRBJ2-7,TGCGCCAGCAGCCTGGACCTGGGATACGAGCAGTACTTC,CASSLDLGYEQYF
NA,TRBV5-1,NA,TRBJ2-7,TGCGCCAGCAGCTTTTTACAGGTGAGCGAGCAGTACTTC,CASSFLQVSEQYF
NA,TRBV4-1,NA,TRBJ2-7,TGCGCCAGCAGCCAAGAGCGTTTCTACGAGCAGTACTTC,CASSQERFYEQYF
TRBD2,TRBV4-3,few,TRBJ2-1,TGCGCCAGCAGCCAAGATCTGGGACTAGCGGTGGGGGATGAGCAGTTCTTC,CASSQDLGLAVGDEQFF
TRBD1,TRBV14,NA,TRBJ2-5,TGTGCCAGCAGCCCTAGACAGGGTTTCCAAGAGACCCAGTACTTC,CASSPRQGFQETQYF
NA,TRBV28,NA,TRBJ2-3,TGTGCCAGCAGCATAGGCAGGGGCACAGATACGCAGTATTTT,CASSIGRGTDTQYF
NA,TRBV10-2,NA,TRBJ1-1,TGCGCCAGCAGTGAGAGTCTTTTTACTGAAGCTTTCTTT,CASSESLFTEAFF
NA,TRBV9,NA,TRBJ1-2,TGTGCCAGCAGCGGGTTTAGGGCGAGGGGGGACTATGGCTACACCTTC,CASSGFRARGDYGYTF
NA,TRBV27,NA,TRBJ2-1,TGTGCCAGCAGTTTACTCGTGGGCCACTCCTACAATGAGCAGTTCTTC,CASSLLVGHSYNEQFF
NA,TRBV12-3/TRBV12-4,NA,TRBJ1-2,TGTGCCAGCACCACATACGGATCGGATCGCTACACCTTC,CASTTYGSDRYTF
NA,TRBV11-2,NA,TRBJ2-7,TGTGCCAGCAGCTTGGGGCGATACGAGCAGTACTTC,CASSLGRYEQYF
NA,TRBV24-1,once,TRBJ2-3,TGTGCCACCAGTGGCCCTACTTGGCGGGAAGATACGCAGTATTTT,CATSGPTWREDTQYF
NA,TRBV6-5,NA,TRBJ1-2,TGTGCCAGCACCCATGGCTCCTCCTGGGGCTACACCTTC,CASTHGSSWGYTF
NA,TRBV2,NA,TRBJ1-4,TGTGCCAGCAGTGAAGGGGGGGGTGCTAATGAAAAACTGTTTTTT,CASSEGGGANEKLFF
NA,TRBV19,NA,TRBJ1-6,TGTGCCGCAGGCCGGGACCATAATTCACCCCTCCACTTT,CAAGRDHNSPLHF
NA,TRBV6-2/TRBV6-3,NA,TRBJ1-2,TGTGCCAGCAGTTACGCAGGGAATAACTATGGCTACACCTTC,CASSYAGNNYGYTF
TRBD2,TRBV6-2/TRBV6-3,NA,TRBJ2-7,TGTGCCAGCAGTTACCTAGCGGGGGGCTCCTACGAGCAGTACTTC,CASSYLAGGSYEQYF
TRBD2,TRBV7-2,NA,TRBJ2-7,TGTGCCAGCAGCCTTGAGCGGGGGACTATGGGGGAGCAGTACTTC,CASSLERGTMGEQYF
NA,TRBV24-1,NA,TRBJ2-2,TGTGCCACCAGTGATAAGACACCGATTGCCGGGGAGCTGTTTTTT,CATSDKTPIAGELFF
NA,TRBV9,NA,TRBJ2-1,TGTGCCAGCAGCTCAGAGGGCTTATGGGGGAATGAGCAGTTCTTC,CASSSEGLWGNEQFF
TRBD1,TRBV7-6,NA,TRBJ2-7,TGTGCCAGCAGCAAGGGGGACAGAAGCTCCTACGAGCAGTACTTC,CASSKGDRSSYEQYF
NA,TRBV5-1,NA,TRBJ1-1,TGCGCCAGCAGCTTGGGACACATGAACACTGAAGCTTTCTTT,CASSLGHMNTEAFF
TRBD1,TRBV5-4,NA,TRBJ1-6,TGTGCCAGCAGCTTCACAGGGGACCGGTCACCCCTCCACTTT,CASSFTGDRSPLHF
NA,TRBV2,NA,TRBJ1-2,TGTGCCAGCAGCAGTAACTATGGCTACACCTTC,CASSSNYGYTF
NA,TRBV19,NA,TRBJ1-6,TGTGCCAGTAGTATACCCCGAGGTAGGGCGGTTTTTAATTCACCCCTCCACTTT,CASSIPRGRAVFNSPLHF
NA,TRBV18,few,TRBJ1-4,TGTGCCAGCTCATCCCAAACTGTAAATGAAAAACTGTTTTTT,CASSSQTVNEKLFF